These 4 T cell receptor beta chains came from one sample sequenced in a study of blood T cell repertoires in COVID-19. Data came from immunoSEQ multiplex PCR; TCRdb stores just in-frame clones and leaves some out. The sample has hundreds of thousands of clones; 87% are singletons. Material: PBMCs or T cells enriched from blood (not recorded which). The source of these receptors is a woman aged 40-49 years who had recovered from COVID-19.

The chain employs TRBV4-3 and TRBJ2-1, with 7 bases aligning to TRBD2. V was clipped by 2 bases and J by 1 base; unmatched bases: 8. Per germline, CDR1 LGHNA and CDR2 YSLEER. The CDR3 loop spans 17 amino acids. This chain's CDR3 is CASSQIERDRSYNEQFF. CDR3 in DNA: TGCGCCAGCAGCCAAATAGAGCGGGATAGGTCCTACAATGAGCAGTTCTTC.

The chain links TRBV28 to TRBJ1-2, with a weak D call TRBD1 (6 bases). Per the germline V gene, CDR1 is MDHEN and CDR2 is SYDVKM. The CDR3 is 15 residues long. Trimming shortened V by 8 bases and J by 2 bases, and 18 bases separated the two germline ends. The CDR3 DNA is TGTGCCAGCTCCACTTCGGGGGGCCCAAACTATGGCTACACCTTC. Its protein product is CASSTSGGPNYGYTF.

The V gene is TRBV19, the J gene TRBJ2-5; 10 bases fit TRBD1. Germline V gene data show CDR1 as LNHDA and CDR2 as SQIVND (reference sequence). The CDR3 length is 15 residues. V was pared by 5 bases and J by 5 bases, with 8 bases of the junction left unmatched. The CDR3 DNA is TGTGCCAGTAGTGTTCGACAGGGGGCGAAGGAGACCCAGTACTTC. The encoded protein is CASSVRQGAKETQYF.

This chain links TRBV29-1 with TRBJ1-2, with 8 bases lining up with TRBD1. From germline, CDR1 is SQVTM and CDR2 ANQGSEA. There are 12 residues in the CDR3. Trimming cost V 7 bases and J 4 bases; bases outside gene matches: 5. The CDR3 nucleotides are TGCAGCGCTTGGACAGGGCTCTATGGCTACACCTTC. This encodes CSAWTGLYGYTF.